These 18 T cell receptor beta chains came from one sample sequenced in a study of cytomegalovirus exposure and HLA in healthy donors. 60 Vbeta and 13 Jbeta primers were used in PCR. Profiled with immunoSEQ multiplex PCR; TCRdb holds only in-frame clones, not every one. The sample consists of approximately 150,000 clones, approximately 76% of them appearing once. Material: PBMCs. Receptor source: a man between 60 and 75 years old in good health and CMV-seronegative.

V gene TRBV27 combines with J gene TRBJ2-1, with a weak D call TRBD2 (5 bases). The length of the CDR3 is 14 residues. Germline V CDR1 and CDR2: MNHEY, SMNVEV (reference sequence). V was pared by 5 bases and J by 2 bases, with 10 bases between. CDR3 sequence: CASSRADPYNEQFF. DNA of the CDR3: TGTGCCAGCAGTCGAGCGGACCCCTACAATGAGCAGTTCTTC.

This chain connects TRBV28 to TRBJ2-5; 10 bases map to TRBD1. The closer fit of TRBJ2-7 to the DNA end suggests the J call may be wrong. The germline V gene has CDR1 MDHEN and CDR2 SYDVKM. The CDR3 totals 16 residues. The chain's CDR3 is CASSTSTGTGAYEQYF. In DNA, the CDR3 is TGTGCCAGCAGCACTTCGACCGGGACAGGGGCCTACGAGCAGTACTTC.

The genes are TRBV10-3 and TRBJ2-2; a possible D gene is TRBD2 (5 bases). Per germline, CDR1 ENHRY and CDR2 SYGVKD. V dropped 5 bases and J dropped 3 bases, with 7 bases sitting between them. The length of the CDR3 is 13 residues. The CDR3 region is CAISTGDTGELFF. CDR3 DNA: TGTGCCATCAGTACCGGGGACACCGGGGAGCTGTTTTTT.

This rearrangement joins TRBV18 to TRBJ2-5; D may be TRBD2 (5 bases). V lost 7 bases and J 0 bases, leaving 18 bases between the germline ends. Germline values: CDR1 KGHSH, CDR2 LQKENI. This CDR3 contains 16 residues. For the CDR3, the DNA is TGTGCCAGCTACGCCAGGAGCGGACTGTACCAAGAGACCCAGTACTTC. It encodes CASYARSGLYQETQYF.

This chain uses TRBV5-1 with TRBJ2-7; TRBD1 matches 11 bases. The CDR3 has 13 residues. Germline CDR1 and CDR2: SGHRS and YFSETQ. J lost 13 bases, V lost 0 bases, and 6 bases had no gene match. The CDR3 loop reads CASSLEGQGVVYF. The CDR3 DNA follows: TGCGCCAGCAGCTTGGAGGGACAGGGGGTTGTTTACTTC.

The chain is built from TRBV7-2 and TRBJ2-7; tentatively, D is TRBD2 (6 bases). The CDR3 length is 16 residues. Germline V gene data show CDR1 as SGHTA and CDR2 as FQGNSA. Deletions cut 4 bases from V and 3 bases from J, with 19 bases between. CDR3 bases: TGTGCCAGCAGCTCCCGGGTTGCGGGGACCTTCTACGAGCAGTACTTC. Translation gives CASSSRVAGTFYEQYF.

V gene TRBV5-8 combines with J gene TRBJ1-2; unclear D gene. The CDR3 loop spans 14 amino acids. Trimming pared 4 bases from V and 4 bases from J, leaving 14 bases between. Germline CDR1 SGHTS, CDR2 YDEGEE. This CDR3 reads CASSRQRTAYGYTF. CDR3 coding DNA: TGTGCCAGCAGCCGTCAGCGGACCGCCTATGGCTACACCTTC.

The CDR3 DNA is TGTGCCAGCAGCGTGGGACTAGGGGAGCAGTTCTTC. Its translation: CASSVGLGEQFF. This chain uses TRBV7-2 with TRBJ2-1; 8 nucleotides match TRBD2. Germline V gene sequence: CDR1 SGHTA, CDR2 FQGNSA. This CDR3 has 12 residues. V trimming: 5 bases; J trimming: 10 bases; junction bases outside the gene matches: 4.

This sequence joins TRBV5-1 and TRBJ2-4, with 9 bases aligning to TRBD2. The germline CDR1 and CDR2 sequences are SGHRS and YFSETQ. The CDR3 has 18 residues. Losses at the gene ends were 0 bases for V and 0 bases for J; bases not matched to a gene: 7. The CDR3 DNA is TGCGCCAGCAGCTTGGGCGGGGGGGATTTCCTAGCCAAAAACATTCAGTACTTC. It yields the protein CASSLGGGDFLAKNIQYF.

This sequence joins TRBV9 and TRBJ2-3; 15 bases agree with TRBD2. V trimming: 2 bases; J trimming: 3 bases; junction bases outside the gene matches: 4. The CDR3 is 17 residues long. The germline V gene encodes CDR1 SGDLS and CDR2 YYNGEE. The CDR3 sequence: CASSVRTSGRGTDTQYF. For the CDR3, the DNA is TGTGCCAGCAGCGTTCGGACTAGCGGGAGGGGGACAGATACGCAGTATTTT.

The gene calls are TRBV6-5 and TRBJ2-3; 8 bases line up with TRBD1. The CDR3 sequence is 16 residues long. V lost 4 bases, J lost 3 bases, and 9 bases stayed unmatched. Per germline, CDR1 MNHEY and CDR2 SVGAGI. The CDR3 DNA sequence: TGTGCCAGCAGTTCGCCTCCCAGGGGGCGGACAGATACGCAGTATTTT. The encoded protein is CASSSPPRGRTDTQYF.

In DNA, the CDR3 is TGTGCCAGCAGTGAACTTGGGACTAGCGGGGTCTTGGTCCAAGAGACCCAGTACTTC. Protein: CASSELGTSGVLVQETQYF. This rearrangement joins TRBV6-1 to TRBJ2-5; 13 positions agree with TRBD2. Trimming at V came to 2 bases and at J to 1 base, leaving 10 bases not matched to a gene. CDR3 length: 19 residues. Per the germline V gene, CDR1 is MNHNS and CDR2 is SASEGT.

The V and J genes are TRBV10-2 and TRBJ2-5, with D tentatively TRBD2 (6 bases). The germline CDR1 and CDR2 sequences are WSHSY and SAAADI. V was clipped by 2 bases and J by 7 bases, with 14 bases between them. The CDR3 loop spans 14 amino acids. CDR3 nucleotides: TGCGCCAGCAGTGAGGGGGTAGCCGGGGGGACCCAGTACTTC. Amino acids: CASSEGVAGGTQYF.

The V and J genes are TRBV12-1 and TRBJ2-7; no check of the table's D call, TRBD2, against the DNA was made. TRBV12-1 is recorded as a pseudogene. The CDR3 covers 11 residues. CDR3 DNA: TGTGCCAGCAGCCTAGAATACGAGCAGTACTTC. This gives the protein CASSLEYEQYF.

V gene TRBV19 combines with J gene TRBJ1-2; 7 bases align to TRBD1. The ends lost 3 bases at V and 6 bases at J; junction bases unmatched: 13. Germline loops: CDR1 LNHDA, CDR2 SQIVND (reference sequence). The CDR3 loop spans 16 amino acids. CDR3: CASSMLDRQPTDGYTF. Written as DNA, the CDR3 is TGTGCCAGTAGTATGTTGGACAGGCAACCCACCGATGGCTACACCTTC.

As concerns this clone: The sample holds other DNA sequences that translate to the same CDR3. This sequence joins TRBV6-1 and TRBJ1-4; perhaps TRBD1 as D (6 bases). This CDR3 spans 15 amino acids. V lost 3 bases, J lost 5 bases, and 13 bases lay in between. Germline V gene data show CDR1 as MNHNS and CDR2 as SASEGT. This CDR3 is CASSEVAGANEKLFF. In DNA form, the CDR3 reads TGTGCCAGCAGTGAGGTGGCGGGGGCAAATGAAAAACTGTTTTTT.

In its sample, this clone was seen many times. The rearrangement uses TRBV19 and TRBJ1-5; a possible D gene is TRBD1 (6 bases). The germline CDR1 and CDR2 sequences are LNHDA and SQIVND (reference sequence). This CDR3 region has 14 residues. Trimming left V 9 bases short and J 0 bases short, with 12 bases between. CDR3 in amino acids: CASARGASNQPQHF. In DNA, the CDR3 is TGTGCCAGCGCGCGGGGGGCTAGCAATCAGCCCCAGCATTTT.

The chain joins TRBV19 to TRBJ2-3; 7 bases map to TRBD1. Germline lookup yields CDR1 LNHDA and CDR2 SQIVND (reference sequence). Germline trimming cut 1 base from V and 5 bases from J; bases unmatched to any gene: 9. The CDR3 extends over 16 amino acids. The CDR3 sequence is CASSIGRRQGEDTQYF. In DNA, the CDR3 is TGTGCCAGTAGTATAGGTAGGAGACAGGGCGAAGATACGCAGTATTTT.